Below are 32 T cell receptor beta chains sequenced from a single sample in a study of blood T cells in healthy people across ages. Combining a sample-barcoded 5' primer with a J-beta primer mix, a second PCR ran for roughly 7 to 11 cycles. MiXCR, applied by TCRdb to the 5' RACE reads, yields one record per CDR3 protein. The sample includes 750,000 to 950,000 distinct CDR3 sequences, around 29% of them seen just once. These data were likewise used in another study, on T cells of mothers and their children.

The specimen was blood. Receptors were obtained from a middle-aged woman in good health.

V gene TRBV7-2 combines with J gene TRBJ2-7; D gene ambiguous. Trimming stripped 0 bases from V and 7 bases from J, with 13 bases between. CDR1 SGHTA and CDR2 FQGNSA come from the germline V gene. The length of the CDR3 is 14 residues. The CDR3: CASSLALRAGEQYF. Here the CDR3 DNA reads TGTGCCAGCAGCTTAGCGCTCCGGGCCGGGGAGCAGTACTTC.

This clonotype has just one count. The chain employs TRBV5-1 and TRBJ2-5; weak D call: TRBD2 (7 bases). V dropped 4 bases and J dropped 1 base, with 17 bases sitting between them. Germline V CDR1 and CDR2: SGHRS, YFSETQ. CDR3 size: 16 residues. The DNA for the CDR3 is TGCGCCAGCAGCATAACCGGGGGGCGCTCCCAAGAGACCCAGTACTTC. Amino acid sequence: CASSITGGRSQETQYF.

The V and J genes are TRBV20-1 and TRBJ1-1; D is perhaps TRBD1 (6 bases). This CDR3 contains 14 residues. Germline CDR1 is DFQATT and CDR2 is SNEGSKA (reference sequence). Trimming stripped 4 bases from V and 3 bases from J, with 15 bases between. The CDR3 is CSAIGEGVYTEAFF. CDR3 nucleotide sequence: TGCAGTGCTATCGGAGAGGGGGTTTACACTGAAGCTTTCTTT.

V and J are TRBV15 and TRBJ2-3; 8 bases align to TRBD1. Germline-derived CDR1 and CDR2 are LNHNV and YYDKDF (reference sequence). V shed 1 base and J 4 bases; nucleotides not matched to a gene: 7. The CDR3 length is 16 residues. The CDR3 coding sequence is TGTGCCACCAGCAGAGTCAGGACAGGGTTATCAGATACGCAGTATTTT. Translation gives CATSRVRTGLSDTQYF.

Points on this clonotype: A much larger clone lies one base from this, so it may be a read error. The chain employs TRBV5-5 and TRBJ2-1; TRBD1 matches at 10 bases. Germline V gene sequence: CDR1 SGHKS, CDR2 YYEKEE (reference sequence). This CDR3 contains 14 residues. J lost 10 bases, V lost 4 bases, and 8 bases had no gene match. For the CDR3, the DNA is TGTGCCAGCAGCCGGGGACAGGGGACGGAAGAGCAGTTCTTC. Translating gives CASSRGQGTEEQFF.

This chain links TRBV28 with TRBJ1-1; unclear D gene. Germline lookup yields CDR1 MDHEN and CDR2 SYDVKM. The V and J ends lost 2 bases and 2 bases respectively, with 12 bases between them. The CDR3 contains 15 residues. The CDR3 sequence: CASSLPPSPNTEAFF. The DNA of the CDR3 is TGTGCCAGCAGTTTACCCCCTTCACCCAACACTGAAGCTTTCTTT.

This clonotype was seen repeatedly, ten times or more. This chain joins TRBV2 and TRBJ2-5, with TRBD2 matching over 7 bases. This CDR3 has 13 residues. In germline, CDR1 is SNHLY, CDR2 FYNNEI. Trimming took 3 bases from V and 9 from J; bases not matched to a gene: 7. In DNA form, the CDR3 reads TGTGCCAGCAGTGACCGGGGGGTTGGGCCCCAGTACTTC. Residues: CASSDRGVGPQYF.

Ten or more counts support this clonotype. The CDR3 coding sequence is TGTGCCAGCACTCCAGGCGTAACCTACGAGCAGTACTTC. This codes for CASTPGVTYEQYF. V is TRBV7-9 and J is TRBJ2-7, with D unresolved. Trimming took 7 bases from V and 2 from J, leaving 12 bases between them. The CDR3 spans 13 residues. Germline V CDR1 and CDR2: SEHNR, FQNEAQ (reference sequence).

This clonotype was picked up one time. A single base separates this from a much larger clone, so it may be a read error. The J gene is TRBJ2-7, the V gene TRBV5-1, with 8 bases aligning to TRBD1. V lost 2 bases to trimming and J lost 4 bases; unmatched junction nucleotides: 8. The CDR3 sequence is 15 residues long. The V gene's germline CDR1 is SGHRS and CDR2 YFSETQ. CDR3 amino acids: CASSLHGQGTYEQYF. The CDR3 DNA follows: TGCGCCAGCAGCTTACACGGACAGGGAACTTACGAGCAGTACTTC. The variable domain in full, completed from reference TRBV5-1 and TRBJ2-7, reads KAGVTQTPRYLIKTRGQQVTLSCSPISGHRSVSWYQQTPGQGLQFLFEYFSETQRNKGNFPGRFSGRQFSNSRSEMNVSTLELGDSALYLCASSLHGQGTYEQYFGPGTRLTVT.

This clonotype was observed many times. The V and J genes are TRBV20-1 and TRBJ2-6; D uncertain. Germline V gives CDR1 DFQATT, CDR2 SNEGSKA (reference sequence). The CDR3 spans 11 residues. V lost 5 bases and J lost 4, with 3 bases in between. CDR3 nucleotides: TGCAGTGCTCACGGGGCCAACGTCCTGACTTTC. Its translation: CSAHGANVLTF.

The chain is built from TRBV28 and TRBJ1-1, with a possible D match to TRBD1 (6 bases). The CDR3 has 11 residues. V shed 6 bases and J shed 11 bases, with 13 bases lying between them. Per the germline V gene, CDR1 is MDHEN and CDR2 is SYDVKM. In nucleotides, the CDR3 is TGTGCCAGCAGCAACACAGGGAGGGCTTTCTTT. Translation: CASSNTGRAFF.

This clonotype has a count of ten or more. The J gene is TRBJ2-7, the V gene TRBV10-3; 10 nucleotides agree with TRBD1. There are 12 residues in the CDR3. Germline loops: CDR1 ENHRY, CDR2 SYGVKD. Germline trimming cut 6 bases from V and 5 bases from J; bases unmatched to any gene: 1. CDR3 protein: CAIRGTGDEQYF. The CDR3 nucleotides are TGTGCCATCAGGGGGACAGGGGACGAGCAGTACTTC.

At least ten counts were recorded for this clonotype. This sequence joins TRBV12-3 or TRBV12-4 and TRBJ2-7; TRBD1 agrees at 10 bases. The CDR3 length is 14 residues. The J segment lost 7 bases and the V segment lost 6 bases, leaving 9 bases of the junction unmatched. The CDR3 coding sequence is TGTGCCAGCAGCCCGACAGGGGGCGCGGGAGAGCAGTACTTC. This translates into CASSPTGGAGEQYF.

The sample holds a few counts of this clonotype. The chain joins TRBV6-5 to TRBJ1-2; 7 bases agree with TRBD1. Trimming took 2 bases from V and 6 from J; bases not matched to a gene: 6. Germline CDR1 MNHEY, CDR2 SVGAGI. The CDR3 loop spans 14 amino acids. The CDR3, as DNA: TGTGCCAGCAGTTACGGGCAGGGGGTGGATGGCTACACCTTC. This gives the protein CASSYGQGVDGYTF.

This clonotype was observed a few times. The CDR3 sequence: CASTWAGESPLHF. In nucleotides, the CDR3 is TGTGCCAGCACCTGGGCGGGGGAATCACCCCTCCACTTT. The chain is built from TRBV7-9 and TRBJ1-6, with D possibly TRBD1 on 5 matching bases. Germline CDR1 SEHNR, CDR2 FQNEAQ (reference sequence). This CDR3 spans 13 amino acids. V shed 7 bases and J shed 10 bases, with 14 bases lying between them. Combining the CDR3 with reference TRBV7-9 and TRBJ1-6 gives the whole variable domain DTGVSQNPRHKITKRGQNVTFRCDPISEHNRLYWYRQTLGQGPEFLTYFQNEAQLEKSRLLSDRFSAERPKGSFSTLEIQRTEQGDSAMYLCASTWAGESPLHFGNGTRLTVT.

This clonotype was counted ten times or more. V is TRBV28 and J is TRBJ2-1, with 14 bases that match TRBD2. The V and J ends lost 6 bases and 7 bases, in that order; junction bases with no gene match: 5. Germline-derived CDR1 and CDR2 are MDHEN and SYDVKM. The CDR3 totals 15 residues. The CDR3 DNA is TGTGCCAGCAGCCGGACTAGCGGGGGGAGGAATGAGCAGTTCTTC. Translating gives CASSRTSGGRNEQFF.

This clonotype was found once. This rearrangement joins TRBV6-2 or TRBV6-3 to TRBJ2-1, with 11 nucleotides matching TRBD2. Trimming removed 2 bases from V and 2 bases from J; junction bases left unmatched: 8. Germline-derived CDR1 and CDR2 are MNHEY and SVGEGT. The CDR3 covers 18 residues. CDR3 region: CASSYTLAGGPTYNEQFF. The DNA for the CDR3 is TGTGCCAGCAGTTACACCCTAGCGGGGGGCCCAACCTACAATGAGCAGTTCTTC.

This chain joins TRBV20-1 and TRBJ2-7; 7 bases map to TRBD1. Germline lookup yields CDR1 DFQATT and CDR2 SNEGSKA (reference sequence). The CDR3 runs 15 residues. V was clipped by 2 bases and J by 0 bases; unmatched bases: 7. CDR3 coding DNA: TGCAGTGCTAGACTCTCGGACAGGAGCTCCTACGAGCAGTACTTC. Protein product: CSARLSDRSSYEQYF.

The V and J genes are TRBV5-1 and TRBJ2-1; possible D gene TRBD2, 7 bases. CDR3 length equals 16 residues. CDR1 is SGHRS and CDR2 is YFSETQ in the germline V gene. V was cut by 6 bases and J by 0 bases, with 16 bases left in between. The chain's CDR3 is CASNTGGLNSYNEQFF. CDR3 in DNA: TGCGCCAGCAACACGGGGGGCCTTAACTCCTACAATGAGCAGTTCTTC.

Comments on this clonotype: A much larger clone lies one base from this, so it may be a read error. The chain combines TRBV11-2 with TRBJ2-3, with TRBD2 matching over 7 bases. CDR3 length equals 17 residues. Germline V CDR1 and CDR2: SGHAT, FQNNGV. The ends lost 3 bases at V and 6 bases at J; junction bases unmatched: 15. This CDR3 is CASSFLTQRGKGDTQYF. CDR3 DNA: TGTGCCAGCAGCTTCTTAACCCAGCGGGGAAAAGGGGATACGCAGTATTTT.

On this clonotype: A read error may produce the germline difference seen at one junction end. The chain uses TRBV10-3 and TRBJ2-5; D is unclear. From germline, CDR1 is ENHRY and CDR2 SYGVKD. The CDR3 totals 13 residues. In DNA form, the CDR3 reads TGTGTCATCAGTCGAACTACGCAAGAGACTCAGTACTTC. Residues: CVISRTTQETQYF.

This clonotype was counted ten times or more. The gene calls are TRBV6-5 and TRBJ1-2, with 8 bases fitting TRBD1. Germline CDR1 MNHEY, CDR2 SVGAGI. The CDR3 runs 15 residues. With 11 bases clipped from V and 4 bases from J, the junction kept 15 bases outside the gene matches. The CDR3 sequence is CAVAIGGTGGYGYTF. CDR3 nucleotides: TGTGCCGTAGCAATCGGTGGGACAGGCGGCTATGGCTACACCTTC.

This clonotype was recorded a few times. The CDR3 loop reads CASSRVLLGYTF. The CDR3 DNA is TGTGCCAGCAGTCGGGTTTTGTTGGGCTACACCTTC. The genes are TRBV12-3 or TRBV12-4 and TRBJ1-2; D unresolved. Trimming pared 5 bases from V and 8 bases from J, leaving 12 bases between. This CDR3 has 12 amino acids.

This clonotype has just a few counts. This may stem from a read error, because a much larger clone lies one nucleotide away. This sequence joins TRBV12-3 or TRBV12-4 and TRBJ2-5; D might be TRBD2 (5 bases). The CDR3 loop spans 15 amino acids. V lost 6 bases and J lost 11, with 25 bases in between. The CDR3 DNA reads TGTGCCAGCAGAAAGCGACGGACTGGCTACAATGAGCAGTACTTC. This codes for CASRKRRTGYNEQYF.

This chain uses TRBV6-1 with TRBJ1-2; D gene ambiguous. V was clipped by 3 bases and J by 8 bases, with 19 bases between them. The CDR3 runs to 15 residues. CDR1 and CDR2 (germline): MNHNS, SASEGT. CDR3 bases: TGTGCCAGCAGTGAGGGTTCCCCGGTTGTGGGGGGCTACACCTTC. Translated: CASSEGSPVVGGYTF.

This clonotype has at least ten counts. The chain has TRBV3-1 and TRBJ1-2, with D possibly TRBD1 on 5 matching bases. CDR3 length equals 16 residues. V was clipped by 4 bases and J by 2 bases, with 17 bases between them. Germline CDR1 is LGHDT and CDR2 is YNNKEL (reference sequence). CDR3 in amino acids: CASSLSTVFTNYGYTF. The CDR3 DNA reads as TGTGCCAGCAGCCTATCGACAGTTTTTACAAACTATGGCTACACCTTC. The full variable domain, completed using reference TRBV3-1 and TRBJ1-2, is DTAVSQTPKYLVTQMGNDKSIKCEQNLGHDTMYWYKQDSKKFLKIMFSYNNKELIINETVPNRFSPKSPDKAHLNLHINSLELGDSAVYFCASSLSTVFTNYGYTFGSGTRLTVV.

This clonotype was observed a handful of times. The chain has TRBV12-3 or TRBV12-4 and TRBJ2-2, with a tentative D call TRBD1 (5 bases). The CDR3 loop spans 15 amino acids. Trimming shortened V by 3 bases and J by 1 base, and 9 bases separated the two germline ends. Here the CDR3 reads CASSFNGQNTGELFF. DNA of the CDR3: TGTGCCAGCAGTTTTAACGGACAGAACACCGGGGAGCTGTTTTTT.

The chain has TRBV27 and TRBJ1-2; D gene ambiguous. Trimming stripped 3 bases from V and 6 bases from J, with 14 bases between. The germline V gene has CDR1 MNHEY and CDR2 SMNVEV (reference sequence). The CDR3 is made up of 14 amino acids. The CDR3 coding sequence is TGTGCCAGCAGTTTTAACCGACGAGGACATGGCTACACCTTC. Protein: CASSFNRRGHGYTF.

This clonotype was observed a handful of times. A much larger clone differs by one base, so this may be a read error. DNA for the CDR3: TGTGCCAGCAGCTTAGAAAGGGCTAGCGGGGGCTATGAGCAGTACTTC. Translation: CASSLERASGGYEQYF. The rearrangement joins TRBV7-2 to TRBJ2-4; TRBD2 matches 10 bases. V was clipped by 1 base and J by 13 bases; unmatched bases: 13. The germline V gene encodes CDR1 SGHTA and CDR2 FQGNSA. There are 16 residues in the CDR3.

The chain couples TRBV5-1 to TRBJ2-5; TRBD2 agrees at 12 bases. The J call is doubtful: the DNA matches TRBJ2-7 better. Germline lookup yields CDR1 SGHRS and CDR2 YFSETQ. The CDR3 is made up of 19 amino acids. CDR3 in amino acids: CASSLGVGLTSGRRDEQYF. CDR3 nucleotide sequence: TGCGCCAGCAGCTTGGGGGTGGGACTGACTAGCGGGAGACGCGACGAGCAGTACTTC.

This clonotype occurred a few times. This chain joins TRBV5-1 and TRBJ1-2; D is ambiguous. The V gene lost 0 bases and the J gene lost 0 bases, with 9 bases spanning the gap. Germline values: CDR1 SGHRS, CDR2 YFSETQ. The CDR3 extends over 15 amino acids. The DNA for the CDR3 is TGCGCCAGCAGCTTGGCCGGAACAGCTAACTATGGCTACACCTTC. Protein product: CASSLAGTANYGYTF.

This clonotype was observed many times. This chain joins TRBV20-1 and TRBJ2-7, with 7 nucleotides matching TRBD2. Looked up from germline, CDR1 is DFQATT and CDR2 is SNEGSKA (reference sequence). The CDR3 has 13 residues. The trim removed 5 bases at V and 2 bases at J, leaving 6 bases unmatched. CDR3 sequence reads: CSASPGRAYEQYF. In DNA, the CDR3 is TGCAGTGCTTCCCCGGGGAGGGCCTACGAGCAGTACTTC.